The sequence of this TCR beta chain was determined in a study of T-cell memory formation after mild COVID-19. Trimming took off 0 bases at V and 0 bases at J, with 11 bases between the two ends. Looked up from germline, CDR1 is GTSNPN and CDR2 is SVGIG (reference sequence). CDR3 length: 16 residues. TCRdb called the 5' RACE reads again in MiXCR, with one record for every CDR3 protein. The sample shows about 560,000 distinct CDR3 sequences, roughly a sixth of them seen only once. This clonotype has more than one count but fewer than ten. The J gene is TRBJ2-2, the V gene TRBV30; the D is unclear. The clonotype was recovered from an adult woman who had mild COVID-19 (a few samples of this study predate the infection). Cell type and time point are not known. Sequencing was done on a sample of PBMCs or a T cell subset sorted from them (not recorded which). This chain's CDR3 is CAWSVVGRPNTGELFF. The CDR3, as DNA: TGTGCCTGGAGTGTGGTCGGCAGGCCGAACACCGGGGAGCTGTTTTTT. Combining the CDR3 with reference TRBV30 and TRBJ2-2 gives the whole variable domain SQTIHQWPATLVQPVGSPLSLECTVEGTSNPNLYWYRQAAGRGLQLLFYSVGIGQISSEVPQNLSASRPQDRQFILSSKKLLLSDSGFYLCAWSVVGRPNTGELFFGEGSRLTVL.